This T cell receptor (beta chain) comes out of a study of OX40 agonist ivuxolimab in advanced cancers. At the level of the study: Subjects had a mean age of about 57 years, with a range of 23 to 79; just over 80% were male. Of the participants, roughly 40% had some prior anti-PD-1, anti-PD-L1 or anti-CTLA-4 therapy, which was allowed.

Only in-frame clones appear in the TCRdb table, and some are missing; sequencing was by immunoSEQ multiplex PCR. The sample has more than 60,000 clones; 85% to 90% are singletons. Overall study findings and caveats: Expanded clones were, on average, more numerous in CD8+ T cells than in CD4+.

This clone was counted between two and nine times. No antigen is known for it. Relative to the germline gene, one junction end is altered; a read error may explain this. The clonotype was recovered from an adult with an advanced solid tumor such as melanoma, head and neck, liver or kidney cancer. This sample comprised CD4+ or CD8+ T cells sorted from blood, obtained in a trial of the OX40 agonist ivuxolimab.

The CDR3 nucleotides read TGCAGCGTTGAAGCCCCGGGACAGCTATTT. Residues: CSVEAPGQLF. This rearrangement joins TRBV29-1 to TRBJ1-1; 7 bases are a match to TRBD1. The V gene's germline CDR1 is SQVTM and CDR2 ANQGSEA. The CDR3 extends over 10 amino acids.